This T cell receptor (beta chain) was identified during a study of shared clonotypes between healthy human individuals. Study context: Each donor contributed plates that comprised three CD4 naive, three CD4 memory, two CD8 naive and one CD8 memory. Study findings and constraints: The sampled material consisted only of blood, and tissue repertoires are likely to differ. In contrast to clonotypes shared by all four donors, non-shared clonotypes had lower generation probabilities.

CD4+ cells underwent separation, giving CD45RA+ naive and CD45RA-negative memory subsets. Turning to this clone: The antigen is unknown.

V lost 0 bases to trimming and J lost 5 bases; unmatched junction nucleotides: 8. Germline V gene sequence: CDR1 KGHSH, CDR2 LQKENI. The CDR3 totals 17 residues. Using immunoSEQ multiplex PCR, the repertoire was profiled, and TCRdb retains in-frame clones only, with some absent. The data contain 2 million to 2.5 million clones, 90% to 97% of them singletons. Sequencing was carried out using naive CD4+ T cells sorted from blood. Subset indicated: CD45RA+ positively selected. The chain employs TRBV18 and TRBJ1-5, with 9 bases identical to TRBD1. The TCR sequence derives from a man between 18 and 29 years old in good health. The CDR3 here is CASSPPGGQGGDQPQHF. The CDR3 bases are TGTGCCAGCTCACCACCGGGGGGACAGGGAGGAGATCAGCCCCAGCATTTT.